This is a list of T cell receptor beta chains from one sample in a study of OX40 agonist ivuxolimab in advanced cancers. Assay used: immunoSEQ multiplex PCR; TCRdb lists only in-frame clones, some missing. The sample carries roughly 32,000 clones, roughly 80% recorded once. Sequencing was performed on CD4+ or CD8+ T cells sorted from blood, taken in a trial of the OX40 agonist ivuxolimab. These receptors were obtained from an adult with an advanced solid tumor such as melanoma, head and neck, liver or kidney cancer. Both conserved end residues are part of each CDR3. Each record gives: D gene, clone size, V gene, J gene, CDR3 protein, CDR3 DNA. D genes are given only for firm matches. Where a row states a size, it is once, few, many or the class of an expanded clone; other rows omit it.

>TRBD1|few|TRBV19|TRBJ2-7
CASSTSGQTHYEQYF
TGTGCCAGTAGTACCTCGGGACAGACTCACTACGAGCAGTACTTC
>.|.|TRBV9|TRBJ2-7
CASSPMGLPYEQYF
TGTGCCAGCAGCCCGATGGGACTGCCCTACGAGCAGTACTTC
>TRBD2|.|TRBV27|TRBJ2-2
CASRAGGGGRTGELFF
TGTGCCAGCAGGGCGGGCGGTGGCGGGAGGACCGGGGAGCTGTTTTTT
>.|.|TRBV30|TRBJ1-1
CAWSDSALYTEAFF
TGTGCCTGGAGTGACAGCGCGTTGTACACTGAAGCTTTCTTT
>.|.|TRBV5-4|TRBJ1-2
CASSLGGDYGYTF
TGTGCCAGCAGCTTAGGGGGGGACTATGGCTACACCTTC
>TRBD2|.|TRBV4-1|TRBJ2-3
CASSQAGGVTDTQYF
TGCGCCAGCAGCCAAGCGGGGGGGGTCACAGATACGCAGTATTTT
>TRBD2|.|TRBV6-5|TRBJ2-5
CASSLTSGRAGTQYF
TGTGCCAGCAGTTTGACTAGCGGGAGGGCCGGGACCCAGTACTTC
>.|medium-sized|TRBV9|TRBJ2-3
CASSVEHTTDTQYF
TGTGCCAGCAGCGTAGAACACACCACAGATACGCAGTATTTT
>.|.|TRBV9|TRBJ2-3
CASSPRQYTDTQYF
TGTGCCAGCAGCCCCCGACAATATACAGATACGCAGTATTTT
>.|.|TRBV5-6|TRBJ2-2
CASSLEGELFF
TGTGCCAGCAGCTTGGAAGGGGAGCTGTTTTTT
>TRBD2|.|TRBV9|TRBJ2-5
CASSGNPRFAGGRETQYF
TGTGCCAGCAGCGGAAACCCCCGTTTCGCGGGGGGTAGGGAGACCCAGTACTTC
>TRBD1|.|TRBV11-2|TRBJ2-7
CASSSTGGYEQYF
TGTGCCAGCAGCTCGACAGGGGGTTACGAGCAGTACTTC
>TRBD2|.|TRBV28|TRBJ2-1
CASSFSRREFYNEQFF
TGTGCCAGCAGTTTTAGCCGGCGGGAGTTCTACAATGAGCAGTTCTTC
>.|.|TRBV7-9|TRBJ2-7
CASSLNLGVTEQYF
TGTGCCAGCAGCTTAAACCTCGGCGTGACCGAGCAGTACTTC
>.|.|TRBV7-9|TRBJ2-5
CASSLQGGLYQETQYF
TGTGCCAGCAGCTTGCAGGGGGGGCTGTACCAAGAGACCCAGTACTTC
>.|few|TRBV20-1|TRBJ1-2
CSARASNGYTF
TGCAGTGCTAGAGCCAGCAATGGCTACACCTTC
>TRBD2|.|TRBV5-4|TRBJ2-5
CASSGGLGSETQYF
TGTGCCAGCAGCGGGGGACTAGGTTCTGAGACCCAGTACTTC
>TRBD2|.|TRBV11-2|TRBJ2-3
CASSLGGLAGPRGTDTQYF
TGTGCCAGCAGCTTAGGGGGACTAGCGGGGCCGAGGGGCACAGATACGCAGTATTTT
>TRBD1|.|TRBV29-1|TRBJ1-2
CSVDGVRTGFLDGYTF
TGCAGCGTTGACGGCGTCCGGACAGGGTTCCTTGATGGCTACACCTTC
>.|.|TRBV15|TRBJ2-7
CATSRDLRGSLRQYF
TGTGCCACCAGCAGAGATCTACGGGGGTCCCTAAGGCAGTACTTC
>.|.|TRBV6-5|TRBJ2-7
CASSYSSAGPTYEQYF
TGTGCCAGCAGTTACTCATCGGCAGGCCCGACCTACGAGCAGTACTTC
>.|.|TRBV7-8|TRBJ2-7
CASSVTTSSYEQYF
TGTGCCAGCAGCGTAACTACTAGCTCCTACGAGCAGTACTTC
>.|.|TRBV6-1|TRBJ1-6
CASSTGSPSPLHF
TGTGCCAGCAGTACAGGATCCCCTTCACCCCTCCACTTT
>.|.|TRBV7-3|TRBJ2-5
CASSSDPGRRETQYF
TGTGCCAGCAGCTCCGACCCGGGTCGAAGGGAGACCCAGTACTTC
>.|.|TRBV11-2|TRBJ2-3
CASSSGNAQYF
TGTGCCAGCAGCTCCGGAAATGCGCAGTATTTT
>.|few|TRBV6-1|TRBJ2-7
CASSEVAFASYEQYF
TGTGCCAGCAGTGAAGTGGCTTTCGCTTCTTACGAGCAGTACTTC
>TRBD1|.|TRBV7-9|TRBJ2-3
CASSLSETGGTDTQYF
TGTGCCAGCAGCTTATCCGAGACAGGGGGCACAGATACGCAGTATTTT
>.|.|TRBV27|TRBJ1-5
CASSLTWTDLSNQPQHF
TGTGCCAGCAGTTTGACTTGGACAGACCTGAGCAATCAGCCCCAGCATTTT
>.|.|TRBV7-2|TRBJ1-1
CASSIGLSGVAGAFF
TGTGCCAGCAGCATAGGGCTCTCAGGGGTCGCGGGAGCTTTCTTT
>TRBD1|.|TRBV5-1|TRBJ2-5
CASSSRGQLETQYF
TGCGCCAGCAGCAGCAGGGGGCAGCTGGAGACCCAGTACTTC
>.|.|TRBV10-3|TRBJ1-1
CAISERRGLNTEAFF
TGTGCCATCAGTGAGCGGAGGGGGTTGAACACTGAAGCTTTCTTT
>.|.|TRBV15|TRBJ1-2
CATSRDSGQLNYGYTF
TGTGCCACCAGCAGAGATTCGGGACAACTTAACTATGGCTACACCTTC
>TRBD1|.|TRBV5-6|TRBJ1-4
CASSTGQGNEKLFF
TGTGCCAGCAGCACGGGACAGGGCAATGAAAAACTGTTTTTT
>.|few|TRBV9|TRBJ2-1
CASSVEINGWDEQFF
TGTGCCAGCAGCGTAGAAATTAACGGATGGGATGAGCAGTTCTTC
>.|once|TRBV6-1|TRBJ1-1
CASSEVVSGAAFF
TGTGCCAGCAGTGAAGTGGTGTCGGGGGCGGCTTTCTTT
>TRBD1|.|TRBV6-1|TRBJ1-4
CASAGRGDAEKLFF
TGTGCCAGCGCTGGCAGGGGGGACGCTGAAAAACTGTTTTTT
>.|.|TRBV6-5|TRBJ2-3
CATTRQYTQYF
TGTGCCACCACAAGACAGTATACGCAGTATTTT
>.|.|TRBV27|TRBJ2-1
CASRRGALGYNEQFF
TGTGCCAGCCGTCGCGGGGCCCTGGGCTACAATGAGCAGTTCTTC
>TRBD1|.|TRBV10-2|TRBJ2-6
CASSDPTGPSGANVLTF
TGCGCCAGCAGTGATCCGACAGGGCCCTCTGGGGCCAACGTCCTGACTTTC
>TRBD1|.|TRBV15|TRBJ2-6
CATSIPHARTGGSGANVLTF
TGTGCCACCAGCATTCCCCACGCCCGGACAGGGGGCTCTGGGGCCAACGTCCTGACTTTC
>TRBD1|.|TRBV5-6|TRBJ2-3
CASSLVGQHTDTQYF
TGTGCCAGCAGCTTGGTGGGACAGCACACAGATACGCAGTATTTT
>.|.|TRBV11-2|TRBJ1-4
CASSQDLPGVFEKLFF
TGCGCCAGCAGCCAAGATCTTCCGGGGGTTTTTGAAAAACTGTTTTTT